The 10 T cell receptor beta chains below come from one sample, sequenced in a study of identical twins. MiXCR, applied by TCRdb to the 5' RACE reads, yields one record per CDR3 protein. The top ten clones hold 0.75% to 0.95% of a sample with some 500,000 distinct CDR3 sequences, less than 25% of them seen once. These sequences were also reported in another study, on T cells expressing NK-cell markers.

Sequencing was carried out using CD4+ T cells sorted from blood. The receptors derive from a woman between 18 and 29 years old in good health.

This clonotype was detected a few times. The chain joins TRBV28 to TRBJ2-3; 13 nucleotides match TRBD2. The CDR3 runs to 17 residues. Germline trimming cut 5 bases from V and 7 bases from J; bases unmatched to any gene: 12. Germline assignment: CDR1 MDHEN and CDR2 SYDVKM. The CDR3 DNA sequence: TGTGCCAGCAGTCCCGGGGGACTAGCGGGATGGACAAATACGCAGTATTTT. This encodes CASSPGGLAGWTNTQYF.

There are many counts of this clonotype. The gene calls are TRBV10-3 and TRBJ2-5, with D possibly TRBD2 on 5 matching bases. The germline V gene encodes CDR1 ENHRY and CDR2 SYGVKD. The CDR3 is made up of 13 amino acids. V gave up 6 bases and J gave up 5 bases, with 13 bases separating them. CDR3 in amino acids: CAIRSLEDETQYF. CDR3 coding DNA: TGTGCCATCAGGTCTTTGGAGGACGAGACCCAGTACTTC.

This clonotype was counted only a few times. V and J are TRBV12-3 or TRBV12-4 and TRBJ1-1; TRBD1 might be the D (6 bases). This CDR3 comprises 13 residues. The V end lost 7 bases, the J end lost 6 bases, and 15 bases lay between the germline ends. The CDR3 bases are TGTGCCAGCAAGGTACAGGGCGGGGCTGAAGCTTTCTTT. It codes for CASKVQGGAEAFF.

The chain links TRBV5-6 to TRBJ1-2; D remains unclear. Trimming pared 4 bases from V and 7 bases from J, leaving 11 bases between. This CDR3 region has 12 residues. CDR1 is SGHDT, CDR2 YYEEEE, per germline. The CDR3 coding sequence is TGTGCCAGCAGCCCGTTTGGTGCTGGCTACACCTTC. Its protein product is CASSPFGAGYTF.

This chain connects TRBV9 to TRBJ1-1; 8 bases line up with TRBD1. In germline, CDR1 is SGDLS, CDR2 YYNGEE. This CDR3 contains 16 residues. With 4 bases clipped from V and 1 base from J, the junction kept 9 bases outside the gene matches. This chain's CDR3 is CASSSRGQAANTEAFF. The DNA for the CDR3 is TGTGCCAGCAGCTCCCGGGGACAGGCCGCGAACACTGAAGCTTTCTTT.

The chain combines TRBV15 with TRBJ2-2; the D gene is possibly TRBD1 (6 bases). Between the trimmed V and J ends, which lost 5 bases and 3 bases, there was a span of 10 bases. Germline lookup yields CDR1 LNHNV and CDR2 YYDKDF (reference sequence). The CDR3 is 14 residues long. CDR3 region: CATSAHRDTGELFF. In nucleotides, the CDR3 is TGTGCCACCAGCGCCCACAGGGACACCGGGGAGCTGTTTTTT.

Concerning this clonotype: The junction departs from germline at one end; a sequencing error may be responsible. The gene calls are TRBV10-3 and TRBJ2-2; TRBD1 matches 7 bases. Germline loops: CDR1 ENHRY, CDR2 SYGVKD. The CDR3 runs to 13 residues. CDR3 sequence (DNA): TGTGCCATCAGTGAAGGGACAGCCGGGGAGCTGTATTTT. Its protein is CAISEGTAGELYF.

The sample holds a few counts of this clonotype. This chain connects TRBV9 to TRBJ2-3, with D maybe TRBD2 (6 bases). The V and J ends lost 2 bases and 6 bases respectively, with 7 bases between them. The CDR3 is 12 amino acids. Germline V gives CDR1 SGDLS, CDR2 YYNGEE. CDR3 nucleotide sequence: TGTGCCAGCAGCGTCCGGGGGGATACGCAGTATTTT. Translated: CASSVRGDTQYF.

This clonotype was seen at least ten times. The chain combines TRBV5-5 with TRBJ2-7; D unresolved. The CDR3 consists of 12 residues. Deletions cut 1 base from V and 6 bases from J, with 8 bases between. Germline V gives CDR1 SGHKS, CDR2 YYEKEE (reference sequence). For the CDR3, the DNA is TGTGCCAGCAGCTTGATGGGCTCCGAGCAGTACTTC. Residues: CASSLMGSEQYF.

The rearrangement joins TRBV19 to TRBJ2-6, with D unresolved. With 4 bases removed from V and 0 bases from J, the gap between germline ends came to 7 bases. The CDR3 has 15 amino acids. Germline CDR1 and CDR2: LNHDA and SQIVND (reference sequence). CDR3 in DNA: TGTGCCAGTAGTACGCCAATCTCTGGGGCCAACGTCCTGACTTTC. Translation gives CASSTPISGANVLTF.